The sequence of this TCR beta chain was determined in a study of OX40 agonist ivuxolimab in advanced cancers. Across the study: Ivuxolimab, an antibody that agonizes OX40 (CD134), was administered to the patients. The study, taken as a whole, reports: Antigens targeted by the expanded peripheral T cells were not determined.

This table comes from immunoSEQ multiplex PCR, and its TCRdb copy is limited to in-frame clones, with some not included. The table lists some 10,000 clones, roughly 80% of them singletons. This CDR3 has 16 amino acids. The J segment lost 6 bases and the V segment lost 6 bases, leaving 13 bases of the junction unmatched. Germline V gene data show CDR1 as MDHEN and CDR2 as SYDVKM. On this clone itself: Its target is not known.

Material: CD4+ or CD8+ T cells sorted from blood, obtained in a trial of the OX40 agonist ivuxolimab. This receptor was identified in an adult with an advanced solid tumor such as melanoma, head and neck, liver or kidney cancer. The V and J genes are TRBV28 and TRBJ2-5; 10 bases fit TRBD2. The CDR3 region is CASSQDSGRLGKTQYF. CDR3 nucleotide sequence: TGTGCCAGCAGCCAGGATAGCGGGAGGCTCGGAAAGACCCAGTACTTC.